The clone carrying this T cell receptor (beta chain) appeared many times. What it binds is not known. Looked up from germline, CDR1 is SGHRS and CDR2 is YFSETQ. The CDR3 contains 14 residues. Between the trimmed V and J ends, which lost 0 bases and 3 bases, there was a span of 10 bases. The data stem from a study of response to subunit inactivated influenza vaccine. Findings and caveats of the study: Few new T cells, the authors suggested, are recruited by each seasonal influenza vaccination.

TCRdb re-called the RT-PCR reads with MiXCR, one entry per CDR3 protein. The profile shows about 150,000 distinct CDR3 sequences, about 11% of them singletons. This receptor was obtained from a man between 50 and 69 years old who received an inactivated influenza vaccine. The chain links TRBV5-1 to TRBJ2-7; D might be TRBD2 (6 bases). The sequences come from CD8+ T cells sorted from PBMCs, collected around 25 months after vaccination. CDR3 DNA: TGCGCCAGCAGCTTGGAAGGGACTGGCTACGAGCAGTACTTC. Translated, it gives CASSLEGTGYEQYF.